This TCR beta chain was retrieved from a study of T cells in Graves' hyperthyroidism and ophthalmopathy. Study-wide background: Prior to any treatment, at the point of initial diagnosis, peripheral blood was collected.

There were TCR beta CDR3 regions amplified from RNA transcripts. With the HTBI primer set, the TCR CDR3 went through a first round of RT-PCR. TCRdb processed the multiplex PCR reads anew with MiXCR; each CDR3 protein has one entry. Among 300,000 to 450,000 distinct CDR3 sequences listed, around 13% were seen once. V dropped 2 bases and J dropped 5; count of bases not matched to a gene: 2. Germline CDR1 MGHRA, CDR2 YSYEKL. CDR3 length equals 13 residues. No progression to ophthalmopathy during 18 months of follow-up defined stable disease. Clinical symptoms, serum thyroxine and TRAb, thyroid ultrasound and orbital computed tomography were used for the diagnoses.

V usage is TRBV4-1 and J usage is TRBJ2-5, with 7 positions matching TRBD2. This sequence originates from a woman under 30 with Graves' hyperthyroidism. Sequencing was carried out using blood. CDR3 bases: TGCGCCAGCAGCCAACTCGGGGGGGAGACCCAGTACTTC. Amino acids: CASSQLGGETQYF.